These T cell receptor beta chains were read from a single sample in a study of high-grade serous ovarian cancer treatment subgroups. TCRdb's copy holds only in-frame clones and misses some; the assay was immunoSEQ multiplex PCR. The data contain nearly 15,000 clones, about 90% of them seen just once; the ten biggest clones take up around 6.4%. Material for sequencing was tumor tissue. These receptors were taken from a human donor with high-grade serous ovarian cancer. Each CDR3 is given with its conserved first and last residue. D genes are given only for firm matches. The size of a clone is reported for some rows only, either as once, few or many, or as a class for expanded clones.

v_call: TRBV27
j_call: TRBJ1-5
clone_size: .
d_call: .
cdr3_aa: CASSLGHGNQPQHF
cdr3_nt: TGTGCCAGCAGTTTAGGTCATGGAAATCAGCCCCAGCATTTT

v_call: TRBV9
j_call: TRBJ1-2
clone_size: .
d_call: .
cdr3_aa: CASSVGQGIGGYTF
cdr3_nt: TGTGCCAGCAGCGTAGGGCAAGGGATTGGTGGCTACACCTTC

v_call: TRBV18
j_call: TRBJ2-3
clone_size: .
d_call: .
cdr3_aa: CASSGKLQDTQYF
cdr3_nt: TGTGCCAGCTCAGGGAAATTGCAAGATACGCAGTATTTT

v_call: TRBV9
j_call: TRBJ2-3
clone_size: few
d_call: .
cdr3_aa: CASSVLGQGTDTQYF
cdr3_nt: TGTGCCAGCAGCGTATTAGGGCAGGGCACAGATACGCAGTATTTT

v_call: TRBV10-1
j_call: TRBJ2-1
clone_size: .
d_call: TRBD1
cdr3_aa: CASSDRGREQFF
cdr3_nt: TGCGCCAGCAGCGACAGGGGACGGGAGCAGTTCTTC

v_call: TRBV5-6
j_call: TRBJ2-3
clone_size: .
d_call: .
cdr3_aa: CASSFDHPYTQYF
cdr3_nt: TGTGCCAGCAGCTTTGACCACCCTTATACGCAGTATTTT

v_call: TRBV20-1
j_call: TRBJ2-7
clone_size: .
d_call: .
cdr3_aa: CSASWGFEQYF
cdr3_nt: TGCAGTGCTAGTTGGGGGTTCGAGCAGTACTTC

v_call: TRBV2
j_call: TRBJ2-7
clone_size: .
d_call: TRBD2
cdr3_aa: CASSDPLAGGPDEQYF
cdr3_nt: TGTGCCAGCAGTGACCCCCTAGCGGGGGGGCCTGACGAGCAGTACTTC

v_call: TRBV10-3
j_call: TRBJ1-1
clone_size: .
d_call: .
cdr3_aa: CAIRTGTGIEAFF
cdr3_nt: TGTGCCATCAGAACCGGGACCGGCATTGAAGCTTTCTTT

v_call: TRBV15
j_call: TRBJ1-4
clone_size: .
d_call: TRBD1
cdr3_aa: CATSRDRGLLNEKLFF
cdr3_nt: TGTGCCACCAGCAGGGACAGGGGGCTTCTAAATGAAAAACTGTTTTTT

v_call: TRBV5-1
j_call: TRBJ2-5
clone_size: .
d_call: TRBD2
cdr3_aa: CASTRGGLAGGPETQYF
cdr3_nt: TGCGCCAGCACCCGAGGAGGTCTAGCGGGGGGGCCTGAGACCCAGTACTTC

v_call: TRBV19
j_call: TRBJ2-5
clone_size: few
d_call: .
cdr3_aa: CASSTRGVTGRGETQYF
cdr3_nt: TGTGCCAGTAGTACTAGGGGGGTTACGGGGCGTGGAGAGACCCAGTACTTC

v_call: TRBV5-1
j_call: TRBJ2-5
clone_size: .
d_call: .
cdr3_aa: CASSLVQTETQYF
cdr3_nt: TGCGCCAGCAGCTTGGTGCAGACAGAGACCCAGTACTTC

v_call: TRBV11-1
j_call: TRBJ1-1
clone_size: .
d_call: TRBD1
cdr3_aa: CASSRARGRNTEAFF
cdr3_nt: TGTGCCAGCAGCCGAGCCAGGGGGAGGAACACTGAAGCTTTCTTT

v_call: TRBV19
j_call: TRBJ2-7
clone_size: .
d_call: .
cdr3_aa: CASSIYASSYEQYF
cdr3_nt: TGTGCCAGTAGTATTTATGCTAGCTCCTACGAGCAGTACTTC

v_call: TRBV14
j_call: TRBJ2-3
clone_size: few
d_call: .
cdr3_aa: CASSHFSTDTQYF
cdr3_nt: TGTGCCAGCAGCCATTTTAGCACAGATACGCAGTATTTT

v_call: TRBV27
j_call: TRBJ2-7
clone_size: .
d_call: .
cdr3_aa: CASSLAGSSYEQYF
cdr3_nt: TGTGCCAGCAGTTTGGCAGGTTCCTCCTACGAGCAGTACTTC

v_call: TRBV5-1
j_call: TRBJ2-7
clone_size: .
d_call: .
cdr3_aa: CASSLWGSPYEQYF
cdr3_nt: TGCGCCAGCAGCCTTTGGGGCTCCCCCTACGAGCAGTACTTC

v_call: TRBV7-6
j_call: TRBJ2-7
clone_size: .
d_call: .
cdr3_aa: CASSLPPPGGEQYF
cdr3_nt: TGTGCCAGCAGCTTACCCCCCCCCGGGGGCGAGCAGTACTTC

v_call: TRBV25-1
j_call: TRBJ1-6
clone_size: .
d_call: .
cdr3_aa: CASSTEGYRPPLHF
cdr3_nt: TGTGCCAGCAGTACAGAGGGGTACAGGCCTCCCCTCCACTTT

v_call: TRBV14
j_call: TRBJ1-1
clone_size: .
d_call: .
cdr3_aa: CASSQAGQSGKAFF
cdr3_nt: TGTGCCAGCAGCCAAGCAGGACAGTCCGGAAAGGCTTTCTTT

v_call: TRBV18
j_call: TRBJ2-4
clone_size: .
d_call: .
cdr3_aa: CASSPPAGAKNIQYF
cdr3_nt: TGTGCCAGCTCACCCCCCGCGGGAGCCAAAAACATTCAGTACTTC

v_call: TRBV11-2
j_call: TRBJ2-2
clone_size: .
d_call: TRBD2
cdr3_aa: CASSFFLGGTGELFF
cdr3_nt: TGTGCCAGCAGCTTCTTTCTGGGAGGGACCGGGGAGCTGTTTTTT

v_call: TRBV4-1
j_call: TRBJ1-5
clone_size: .
d_call: .
cdr3_aa: CASSQGEGQPQHF
cdr3_nt: TGCGCCAGCAGCCAAGGGGAAGGGCAGCCCCAGCATTTT

v_call: TRBV2
j_call: TRBJ2-1
clone_size: .
d_call: TRBD1
cdr3_aa: CASSEDRSVYNEQFF
cdr3_nt: TGTGCCAGCAGTGAGGACAGGTCCGTCTACAATGAGCAGTTCTTC

v_call: TRBV4-3
j_call: TRBJ2-3
clone_size: .
d_call: TRBD2
cdr3_aa: CASSQDGTSGGADTQYF
cdr3_nt: TGCGCCAGCAGCCAAGATGGGACTAGCGGGGGGGCAGATACGCAGTATTTT

v_call: TRBV6-5
j_call: TRBJ1-4
clone_size: .
d_call: TRBD1
cdr3_aa: CASSPTRGGSEKLFF
cdr3_nt: TGTGCCAGCAGTCCGACCAGGGGGGGGAGTGAAAAACTGTTTTTT

v_call: TRBV7-5
j_call: TRBJ2-5
clone_size: .
d_call: .
cdr3_aa: CARSHIRTGQETQYF
cdr3_nt: TGTGCCAGAAGCCACATCCGGACGGGACAAGAGACCCAGTACTTC

v_call: TRBV11-2
j_call: TRBJ2-4
clone_size: .
d_call: TRBD1
cdr3_aa: CASSLDFDRDIQYF
cdr3_nt: TGTGCCAGCAGCTTAGATTTCGACAGGGACATTCAGTACTTC